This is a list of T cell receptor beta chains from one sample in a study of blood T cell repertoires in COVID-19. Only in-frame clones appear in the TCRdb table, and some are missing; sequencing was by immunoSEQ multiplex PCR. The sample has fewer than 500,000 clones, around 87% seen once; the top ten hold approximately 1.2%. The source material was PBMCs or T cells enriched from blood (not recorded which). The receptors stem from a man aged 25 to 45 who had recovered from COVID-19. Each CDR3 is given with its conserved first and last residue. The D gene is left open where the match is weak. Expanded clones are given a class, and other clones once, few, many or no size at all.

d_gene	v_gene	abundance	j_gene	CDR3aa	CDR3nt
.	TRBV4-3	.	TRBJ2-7	CASSHRTPDTYEQYF	TGCGCCAGCAGCCATCGGACACCCGATACCTACGAGCAGTACTTC
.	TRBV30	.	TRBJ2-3	CAWSVQLRDTQYF	TGTGCCTGGAGTGTACAACTCAGGGATACGCAGTATTTT
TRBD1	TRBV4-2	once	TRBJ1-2	CASSQDRPRTGSNYGYTF	TGTGCCAGCAGCCAAGATAGGCCCCGGACAGGTTCTAACTATGGCTACACCTTC
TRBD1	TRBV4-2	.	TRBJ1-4	CASSHDRGTEKLFF	TGTGCCAGCAGCCACGACAGGGGGACTGAAAAACTGTTTTTT
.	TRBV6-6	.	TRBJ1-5	CAGSGGQEPQHF	TGTGCCGGTTCGGGGGGGCAGGAGCCCCAGCATTTT
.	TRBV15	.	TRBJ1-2	CATSREAGGSYGYTF	TGTGCCACCAGCAGAGAAGCGGGCGGGTCCTATGGCTACACCTTC
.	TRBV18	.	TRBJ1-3	CASSPGWQAGISGNTIYF	TGTGCCAGCTCACCTGGGTGGCAGGCGGGTATCTCTGGAAACACCATATATTTT
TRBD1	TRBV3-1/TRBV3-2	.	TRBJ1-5	CASSTGGRNQPQHF	TGTGCCAGCAGCACAGGGGGCCGCAATCAGCCCCAGCATTTT
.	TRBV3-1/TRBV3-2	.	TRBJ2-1	CASSQDSGGYNEQFF	TGTGCCAGCAGCCAAGATTCTGGCGGCTACAATGAGCAGTTCTTC
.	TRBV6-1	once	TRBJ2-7	CASSEGEGAVQYF	TGTGCCAGCAGTGAAGGTGAAGGAGCGGTGCAGTACTTC
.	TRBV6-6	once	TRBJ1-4	CASIWALGSEKLFF	TGTGCCAGCATATGGGCCTTAGGGAGTGAAAAACTGTTTTTT
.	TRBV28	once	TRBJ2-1	CASSTKAVSGSFF	TGTGCCAGCAGCACAAAGGCGGTAAGCGGGTCCTTCTTC
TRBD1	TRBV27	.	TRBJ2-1	CASSWSGQAVEQFF	TGTGCCAGCAGTTGGTCCGGACAGGCTGTTGAGCAGTTCTTC
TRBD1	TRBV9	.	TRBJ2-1	CASSVVGGRGQGYEQFF	TGTGCCAGCAGCGTAGTAGGAGGTAGGGGACAGGGGTATGAGCAGTTCTTC
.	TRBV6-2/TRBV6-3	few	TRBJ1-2	CASSYGGAGYGYTF	TGTGCCAGCAGTTACGGGGGCGCCGGCTATGGCTACACCTTC
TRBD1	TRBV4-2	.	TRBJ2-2	CASSQDVGQGFIDGELFF	TGTGCCAGCAGCCAAGATGTGGGACAGGGATTTATCGACGGGGAGCTGTTTTTT
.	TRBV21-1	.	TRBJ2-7	CASSKDRGSYEQYF	TGTGCCAGCAGCAAGGACAGGGGCTCCTACGAGCAGTACTTC
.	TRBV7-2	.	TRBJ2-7	CASSFEAYTYEQYF	TGTGCCAGCAGCTTTGAGGCCTACACCTACGAGCAGTACTTC
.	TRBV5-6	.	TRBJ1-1	CASSFRSPEAFF	TGTGCCAGCAGCTTTCGGAGCCCTGAAGCTTTCTTT
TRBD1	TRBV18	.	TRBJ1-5	CASSPGTGGDQPQHF	TGTGCCAGCTCACCAGGGACAGGGGGCGATCAGCCCCAGCATTTT
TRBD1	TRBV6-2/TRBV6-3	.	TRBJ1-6	CASSGAGQQNSPLHF	TGTGCCAGCAGTGGCGCGGGACAGCAAAATTCACCCCTCCACTTT